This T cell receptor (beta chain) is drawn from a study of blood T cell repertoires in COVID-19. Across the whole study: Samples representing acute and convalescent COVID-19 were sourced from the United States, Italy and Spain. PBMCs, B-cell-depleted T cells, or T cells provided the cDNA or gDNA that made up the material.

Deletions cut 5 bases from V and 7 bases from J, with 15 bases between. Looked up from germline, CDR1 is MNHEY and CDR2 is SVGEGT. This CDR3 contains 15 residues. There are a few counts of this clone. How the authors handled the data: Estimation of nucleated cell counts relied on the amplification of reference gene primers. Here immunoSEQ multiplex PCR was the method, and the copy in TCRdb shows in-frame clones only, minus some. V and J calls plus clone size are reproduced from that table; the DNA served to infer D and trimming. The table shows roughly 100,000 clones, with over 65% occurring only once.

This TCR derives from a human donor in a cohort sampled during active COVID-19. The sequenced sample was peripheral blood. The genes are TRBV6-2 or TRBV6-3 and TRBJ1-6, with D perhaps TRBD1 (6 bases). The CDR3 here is CASSQRQAMNSPLHF. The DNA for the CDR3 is TGTGCCAGCAGTCAGCGACAGGCCATGAATTCACCCCTCCACTTT.